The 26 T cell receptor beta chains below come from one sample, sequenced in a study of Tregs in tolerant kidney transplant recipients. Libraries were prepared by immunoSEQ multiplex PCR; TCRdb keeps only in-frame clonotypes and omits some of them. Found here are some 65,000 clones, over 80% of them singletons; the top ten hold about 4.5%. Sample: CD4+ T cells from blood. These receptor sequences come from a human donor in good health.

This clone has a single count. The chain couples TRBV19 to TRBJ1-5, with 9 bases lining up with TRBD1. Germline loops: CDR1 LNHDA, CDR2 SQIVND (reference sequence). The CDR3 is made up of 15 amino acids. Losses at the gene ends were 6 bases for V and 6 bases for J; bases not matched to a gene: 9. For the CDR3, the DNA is TGTGCCAGTAGGACGGGACAGGGTAAGGGTCAGCCCCAGCATTTT. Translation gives CASRTGQGKGQPQHF.

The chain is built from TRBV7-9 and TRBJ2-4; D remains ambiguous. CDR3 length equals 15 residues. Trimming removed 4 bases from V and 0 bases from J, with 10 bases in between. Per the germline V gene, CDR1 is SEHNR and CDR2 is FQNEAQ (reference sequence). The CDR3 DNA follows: TGTGCCAGCAGCTCCTTGGGATTAGCCAAAAACATTCAGTACTTC. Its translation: CASSSLGLAKNIQYF.

The DNA of the CDR3 is TGTGCCAGCAGCAAAGACTCCCCACCCCATGAGCAGTTCTTC. Residues: CASSKDSPPHEQFF. The genes are TRBV21-1 and TRBJ2-1; the table's D call, TRBD2, has no DNA check behind it. TRBV21-1 is recorded as a pseudogene. This CDR3 region has 14 residues.

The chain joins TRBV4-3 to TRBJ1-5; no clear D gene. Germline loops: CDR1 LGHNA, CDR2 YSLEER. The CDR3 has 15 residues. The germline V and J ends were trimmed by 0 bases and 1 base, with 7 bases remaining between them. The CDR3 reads CASSQDIMSNQPQHF. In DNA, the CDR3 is TGCGCCAGCAGCCAAGATATAATGAGCAATCAGCCCCAGCATTTT.

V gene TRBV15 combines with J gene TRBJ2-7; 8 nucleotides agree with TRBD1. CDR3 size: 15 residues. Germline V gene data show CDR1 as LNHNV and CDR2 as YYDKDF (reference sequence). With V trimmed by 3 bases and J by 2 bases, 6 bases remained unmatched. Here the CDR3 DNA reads TGTGCCACCAGCAGCCGGGACAGGACCACCTACGAGCAGTACTTC. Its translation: CATSSRDRTTYEQYF.

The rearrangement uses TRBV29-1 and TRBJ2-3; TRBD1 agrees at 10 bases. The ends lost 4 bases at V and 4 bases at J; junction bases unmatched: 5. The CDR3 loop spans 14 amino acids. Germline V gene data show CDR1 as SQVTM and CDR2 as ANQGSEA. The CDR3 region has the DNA TGCAGCGTTGTTGGACAGGGGGGGCCAGATACGCAGTATTTT. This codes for CSVVGQGGPDTQYF.

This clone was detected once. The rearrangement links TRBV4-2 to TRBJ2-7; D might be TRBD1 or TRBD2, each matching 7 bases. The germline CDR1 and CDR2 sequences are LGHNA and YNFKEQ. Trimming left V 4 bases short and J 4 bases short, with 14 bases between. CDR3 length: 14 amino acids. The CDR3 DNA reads TGTGCCAGCAGCCTCAGGGGGGGAGAGTACGAGCAGTACTTC. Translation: CASSLRGGEYEQYF.

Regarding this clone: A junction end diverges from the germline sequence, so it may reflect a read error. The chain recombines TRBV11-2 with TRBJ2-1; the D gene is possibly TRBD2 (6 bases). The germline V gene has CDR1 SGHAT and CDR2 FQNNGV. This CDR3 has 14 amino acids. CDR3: CASSLLGATRERFF. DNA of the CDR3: TGTGCCAGCAGCTTACTAGGCGCGACCCGGGAGCGGTTCTTC.

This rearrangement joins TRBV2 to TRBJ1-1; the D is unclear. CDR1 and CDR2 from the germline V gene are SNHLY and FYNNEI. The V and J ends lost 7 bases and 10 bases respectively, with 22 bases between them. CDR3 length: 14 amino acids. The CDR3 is CASTGSFGEVGAFF. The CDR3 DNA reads TGTGCCAGCACCGGGTCTTTCGGGGAAGTCGGAGCTTTCTTT.

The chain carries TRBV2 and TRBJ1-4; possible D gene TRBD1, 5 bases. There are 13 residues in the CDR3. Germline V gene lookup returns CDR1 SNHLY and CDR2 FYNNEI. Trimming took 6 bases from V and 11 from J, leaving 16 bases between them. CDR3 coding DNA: TGTGCCAGCAGCCTTGAAGGGGTGAGGAAACTGTTTTTT. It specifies CASSLEGVRKLFF. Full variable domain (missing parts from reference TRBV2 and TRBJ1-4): EPEVTQTPSHQVTQMGQEVILRCVPISNHLYFYWYRQILGQKVEFLVSFYNNEISEKSEIFDDQFSVERPDGSNFTLKIRSTKLEDSAMYFCASSLEGVRKLFFGSGTQLSVL.

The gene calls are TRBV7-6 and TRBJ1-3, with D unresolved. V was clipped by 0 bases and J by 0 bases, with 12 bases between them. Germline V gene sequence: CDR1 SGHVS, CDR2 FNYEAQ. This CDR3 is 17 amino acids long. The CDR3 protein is CASSLAVRDFSGNTIYF. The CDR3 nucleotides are TGTGCCAGCAGCTTAGCGGTTCGGGATTTCTCTGGAAACACCATATATTTT.

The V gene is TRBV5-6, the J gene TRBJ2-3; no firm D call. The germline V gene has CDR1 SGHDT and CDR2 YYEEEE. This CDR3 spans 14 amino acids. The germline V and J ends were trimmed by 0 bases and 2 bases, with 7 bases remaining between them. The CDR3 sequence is CASSLVRNTDTQYF. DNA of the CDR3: TGTGCCAGCAGCTTGGTCAGGAACACAGATACGCAGTATTTT.

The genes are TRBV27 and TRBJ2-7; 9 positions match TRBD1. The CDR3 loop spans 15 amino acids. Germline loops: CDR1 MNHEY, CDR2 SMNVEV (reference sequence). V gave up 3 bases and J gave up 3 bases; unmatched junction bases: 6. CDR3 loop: CASSLYGDRVYEQYF. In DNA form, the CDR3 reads TGTGCCAGCAGTTTGTATGGGGACAGGGTCTACGAGCAGTACTTC.

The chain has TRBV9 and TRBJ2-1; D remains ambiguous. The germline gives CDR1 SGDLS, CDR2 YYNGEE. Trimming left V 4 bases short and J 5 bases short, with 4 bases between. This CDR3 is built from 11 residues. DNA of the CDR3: TGTGCCAGCAGCCTAAACAATGAGCAGTTCTTC. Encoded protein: CASSLNNEQFF.

CDR3 region: CASSPGTGYYNEQFF. Here the CDR3 DNA reads TGTGCCAGCAGCCCTGGGACAGGGTACTACAATGAGCAGTTCTTC. The chain recombines TRBV11-3 with TRBJ2-1; 9 positions agree with TRBD1. Germline-derived CDR1 and CDR2 are SGHNT and YENEEA. The V gene end was trimmed by 5 bases and the J gene end by 3 bases; junction bases not matched to a gene: 5. This CDR3 comprises 15 residues.

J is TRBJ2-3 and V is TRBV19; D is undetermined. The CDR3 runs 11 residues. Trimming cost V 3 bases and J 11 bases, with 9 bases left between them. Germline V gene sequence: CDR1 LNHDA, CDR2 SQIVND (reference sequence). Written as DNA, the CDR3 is TGTGCCAGTAGTATTGGGCCCGAGCAGTATTTT. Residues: CASSIGPEQYF.

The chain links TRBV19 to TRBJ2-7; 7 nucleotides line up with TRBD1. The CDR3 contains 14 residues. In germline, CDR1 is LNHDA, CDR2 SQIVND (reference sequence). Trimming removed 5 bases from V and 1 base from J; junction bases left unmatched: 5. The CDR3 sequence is CASSPRTGSYEQYF. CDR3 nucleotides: TGTGCCAGTAGTCCCCGGACAGGATCCTACGAGCAGTACTTC.

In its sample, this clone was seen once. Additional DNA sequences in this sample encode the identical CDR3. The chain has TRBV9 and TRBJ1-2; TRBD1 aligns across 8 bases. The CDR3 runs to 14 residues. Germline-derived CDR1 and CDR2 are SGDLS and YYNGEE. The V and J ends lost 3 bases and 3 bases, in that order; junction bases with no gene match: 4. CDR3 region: CASSANRGDYGYTF. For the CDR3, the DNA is TGTGCCAGCAGCGCGAACAGGGGGGACTATGGCTACACCTTC.

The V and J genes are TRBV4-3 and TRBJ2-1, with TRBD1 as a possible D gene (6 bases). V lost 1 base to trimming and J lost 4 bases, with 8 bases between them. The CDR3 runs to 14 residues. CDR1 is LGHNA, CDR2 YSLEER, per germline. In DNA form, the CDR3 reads TGCGCCAGCAGCCAAGCCGACAGGTACAATGAGCAGTTCTTC. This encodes CASSQADRYNEQFF.

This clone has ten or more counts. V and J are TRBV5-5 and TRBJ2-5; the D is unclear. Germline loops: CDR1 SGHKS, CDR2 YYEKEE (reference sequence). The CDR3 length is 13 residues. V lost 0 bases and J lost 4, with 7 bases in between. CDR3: CASSLATTETQYF. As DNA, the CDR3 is TGTGCCAGCAGCTTGGCGACAACAGAGACCCAGTACTTC. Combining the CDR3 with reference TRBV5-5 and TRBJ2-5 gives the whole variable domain DAGVTQSPTHLIKTRGQQVTLRCSPISGHKSVSWYQQVLGQGPQFIFQYYEKEERGRGNFPDRFSARQFPNYSSELNVNALLLGDSALYLCASSLATTETQYFGPGTRLLVL.

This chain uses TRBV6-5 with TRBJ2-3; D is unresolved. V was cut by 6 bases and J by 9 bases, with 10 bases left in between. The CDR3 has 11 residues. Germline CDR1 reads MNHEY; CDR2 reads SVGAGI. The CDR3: CASSRSGTQYF. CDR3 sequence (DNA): TGTGCCAGCAGCCGCAGTGGCACGCAGTATTTT.

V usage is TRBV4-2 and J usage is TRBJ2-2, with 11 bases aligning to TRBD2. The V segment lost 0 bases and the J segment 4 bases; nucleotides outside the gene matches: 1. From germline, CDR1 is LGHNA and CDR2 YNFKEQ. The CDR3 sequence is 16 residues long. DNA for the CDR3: TGTGCCAGCAGCCAAGAAACTAGCGGGGGCACCGGGGAGCTGTTTTTT. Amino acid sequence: CASSQETSGGTGELFF.

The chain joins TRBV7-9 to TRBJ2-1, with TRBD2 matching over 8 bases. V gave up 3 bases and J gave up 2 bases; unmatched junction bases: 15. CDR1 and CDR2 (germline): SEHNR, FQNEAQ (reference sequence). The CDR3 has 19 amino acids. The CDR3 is CASSFSAGGQMWTYNEQFF. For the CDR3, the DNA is TGTGCCAGCAGCTTCTCGGCGGGGGGCCAAATGTGGACCTACAATGAGCAGTTCTTC. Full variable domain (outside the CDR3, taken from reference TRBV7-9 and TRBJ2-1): DTGVSQNPRHKITKRGQNVTFRCDPISEHNRLYWYRQTLGQGPEFLTYFQNEAQLEKSRLLSDRFSAERPKGSFSTLEIQRTEQGDSAMYLCASSFSAGGQMWTYNEQFFGPGTRLTVL.

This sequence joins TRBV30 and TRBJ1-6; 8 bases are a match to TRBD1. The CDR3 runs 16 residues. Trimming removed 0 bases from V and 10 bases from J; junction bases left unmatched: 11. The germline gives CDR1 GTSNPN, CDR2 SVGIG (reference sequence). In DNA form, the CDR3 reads TGTGCCTGGAGTGTCGAGACAGGGGATCTTCTGTCACCCCTCCACTTT. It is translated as CAWSVETGDLLSPLHF.

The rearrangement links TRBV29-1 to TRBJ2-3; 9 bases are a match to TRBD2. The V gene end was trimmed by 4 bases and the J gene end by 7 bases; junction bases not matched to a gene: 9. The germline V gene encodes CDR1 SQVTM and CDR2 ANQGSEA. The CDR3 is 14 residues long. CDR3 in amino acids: CSVGQGLAPNTQYF. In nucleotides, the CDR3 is TGCAGCGTTGGGCAGGGACTAGCCCCTAATACGCAGTATTTT.

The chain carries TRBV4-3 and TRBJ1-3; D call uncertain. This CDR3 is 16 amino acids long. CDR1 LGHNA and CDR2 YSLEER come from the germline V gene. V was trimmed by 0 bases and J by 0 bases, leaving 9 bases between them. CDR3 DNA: TGCGCCAGCAGCCAAGATTGGGAGAGCTCTGGAAACACCATATATTTT. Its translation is CASSQDWESSGNTIYF.